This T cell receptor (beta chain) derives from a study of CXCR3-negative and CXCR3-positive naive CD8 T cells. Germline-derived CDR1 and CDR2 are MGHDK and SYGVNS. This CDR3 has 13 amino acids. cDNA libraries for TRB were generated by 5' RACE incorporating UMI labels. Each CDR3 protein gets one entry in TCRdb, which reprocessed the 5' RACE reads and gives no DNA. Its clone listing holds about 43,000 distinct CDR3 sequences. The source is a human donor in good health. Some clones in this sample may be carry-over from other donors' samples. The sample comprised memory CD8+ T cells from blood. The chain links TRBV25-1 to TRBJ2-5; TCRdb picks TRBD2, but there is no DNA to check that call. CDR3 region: CASSSSGGETQYF.